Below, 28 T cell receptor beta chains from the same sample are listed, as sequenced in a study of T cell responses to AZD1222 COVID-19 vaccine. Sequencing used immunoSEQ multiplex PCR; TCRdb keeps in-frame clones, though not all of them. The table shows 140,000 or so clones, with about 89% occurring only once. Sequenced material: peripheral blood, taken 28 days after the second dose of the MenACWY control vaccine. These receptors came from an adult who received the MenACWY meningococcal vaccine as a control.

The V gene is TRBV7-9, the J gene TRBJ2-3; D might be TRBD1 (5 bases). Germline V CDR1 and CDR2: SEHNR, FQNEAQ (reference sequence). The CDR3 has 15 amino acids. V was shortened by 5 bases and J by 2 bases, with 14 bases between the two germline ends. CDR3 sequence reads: CASSQEGRATDTQYF. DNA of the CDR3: TGTGCCAGCAGCCAAGAAGGCAGGGCCACAGATACGCAGTATTTT. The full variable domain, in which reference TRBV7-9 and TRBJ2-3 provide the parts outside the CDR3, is DTGVSQNPRHKITKRGQNVTFRCDPISEHNRLYWYRQTLGQGPEFLTYFQNEAQLEKSRLLSDRFSAERPKGSFSTLEIQRTEQGDSAMYLCASSQEGRATDTQYFGPGTRLTVL.

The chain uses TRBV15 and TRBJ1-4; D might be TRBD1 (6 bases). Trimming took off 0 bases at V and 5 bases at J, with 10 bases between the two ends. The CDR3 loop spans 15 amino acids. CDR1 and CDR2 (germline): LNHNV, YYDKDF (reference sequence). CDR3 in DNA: TGTGCCACCAGCAGAGATTGGGGGCAAAATGAAAAACTGTTTTTT. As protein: CATSRDWGQNEKLFF. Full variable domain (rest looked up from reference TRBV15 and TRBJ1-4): DAMVIQNPRYQVTQFGKPVTLSCSQTLNHNVMYWYQQKSSQAPKLLFHYYDKDFNNEADTPDNFQSRRPNTSFCFLDIRSPGLGDTAMYLCATSRDWGQNEKLFFGSGTQLSVL.

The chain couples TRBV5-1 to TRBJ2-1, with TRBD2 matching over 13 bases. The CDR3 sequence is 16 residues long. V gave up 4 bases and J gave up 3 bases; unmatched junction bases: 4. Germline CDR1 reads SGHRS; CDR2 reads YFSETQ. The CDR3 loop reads CASSRRLAGGYNEQFF. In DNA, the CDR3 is TGCGCCAGCAGCAGACGACTAGCGGGAGGCTACAATGAGCAGTTCTTC.

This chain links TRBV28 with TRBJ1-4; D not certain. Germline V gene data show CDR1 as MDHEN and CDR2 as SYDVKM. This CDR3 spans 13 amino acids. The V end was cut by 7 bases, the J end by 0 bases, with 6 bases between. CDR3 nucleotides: TGTGCCAGCATCAGAACAACTAATGAAAAACTGTTTTTT. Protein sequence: CASIRTTNEKLFF.

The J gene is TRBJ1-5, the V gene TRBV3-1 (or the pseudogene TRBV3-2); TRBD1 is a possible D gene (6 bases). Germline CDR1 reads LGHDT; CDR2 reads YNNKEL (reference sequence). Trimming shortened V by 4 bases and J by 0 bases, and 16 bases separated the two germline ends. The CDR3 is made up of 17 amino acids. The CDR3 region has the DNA TGTGCCAGCAGCCCCAATGACAGGAGAGATAGCAATCAGCCCCAGCATTTT. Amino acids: CASSPNDRRDSNQPQHF.

The CDR3 DNA is TGTGCCAGCAGCCGGACAGGGAGCTCCTATAATTCACCCCTCCACTTT. Protein: CASSRTGSSYNSPLHF. The chain joins TRBV13 to TRBJ1-6; the match to TRBD1 covers 8 bases. V trimming: 5 bases; J trimming: 0 bases; junction bases outside the gene matches: 3. CDR1 is PRHDT, CDR2 FYEKMQ, per germline (reference sequence). This CDR3 comprises 16 residues.

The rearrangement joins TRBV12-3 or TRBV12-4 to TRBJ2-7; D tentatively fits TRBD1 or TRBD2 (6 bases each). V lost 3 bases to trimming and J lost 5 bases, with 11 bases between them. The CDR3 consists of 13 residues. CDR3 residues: CASSFRGDNEQYF. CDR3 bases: TGTGCCAGCAGTTTCCGCGGGGACAACGAGCAGTACTTC.

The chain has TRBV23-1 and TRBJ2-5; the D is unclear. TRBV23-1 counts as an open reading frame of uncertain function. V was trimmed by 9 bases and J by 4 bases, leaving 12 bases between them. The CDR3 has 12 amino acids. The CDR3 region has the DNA TGCGCCAGACGGAATAGTGTAGAGACCCAGTACTTC. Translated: CARRNSVETQYF.

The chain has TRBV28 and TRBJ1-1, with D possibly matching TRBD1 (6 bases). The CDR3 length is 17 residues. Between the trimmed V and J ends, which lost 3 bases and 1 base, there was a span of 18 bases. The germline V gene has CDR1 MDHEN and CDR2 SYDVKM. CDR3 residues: CASSLHAPGQQNTEAFF. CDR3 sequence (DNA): TGTGCCAGCAGTTTGCACGCGCCGGGACAACAGAACACTGAAGCTTTCTTT.

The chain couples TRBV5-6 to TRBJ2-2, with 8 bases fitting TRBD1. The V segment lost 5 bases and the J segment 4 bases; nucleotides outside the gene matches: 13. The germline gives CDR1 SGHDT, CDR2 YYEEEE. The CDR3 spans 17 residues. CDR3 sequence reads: CASSPGTGGSSTGELFF. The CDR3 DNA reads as TGTGCCAGCAGTCCCGGGACAGGTGGTTCGAGCACCGGGGAGCTGTTTTTT.

CDR3 protein: CASSLNGYTF. In DNA, the CDR3 is TGTGCCAGCAGTTTAAATGGCTACACCTTC. V and J are TRBV12-3 or TRBV12-4 and TRBJ1-2, with D uncertain. V lost 2 bases and J 6 bases, leaving 1 base between the germline ends. The CDR3 runs to 10 residues.

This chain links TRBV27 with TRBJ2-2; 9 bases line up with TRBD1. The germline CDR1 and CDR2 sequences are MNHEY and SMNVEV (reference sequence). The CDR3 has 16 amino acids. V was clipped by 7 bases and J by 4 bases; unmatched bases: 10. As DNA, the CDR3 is TGTGCCAGCACCTCGACTGGGACAGGGCTCACCGGGGAGCTGTTTTTT. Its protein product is CASTSTGTGLTGELFF.

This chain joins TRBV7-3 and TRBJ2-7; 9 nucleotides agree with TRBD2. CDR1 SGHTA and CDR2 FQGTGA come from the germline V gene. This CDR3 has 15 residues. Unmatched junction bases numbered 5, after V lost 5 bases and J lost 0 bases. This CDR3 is CASSPTSGSSYEQYF. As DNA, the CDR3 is TGTGCCAGCAGCCCGACTAGCGGCAGCTCCTACGAGCAGTACTTC.

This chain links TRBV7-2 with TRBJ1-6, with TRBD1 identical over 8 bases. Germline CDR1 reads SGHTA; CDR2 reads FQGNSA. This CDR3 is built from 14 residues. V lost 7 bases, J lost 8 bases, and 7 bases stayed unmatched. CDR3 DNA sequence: TGTGCCAGCATCCAGGGGGCTACTGATTCACCCCTCCACTTT. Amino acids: CASIQGATDSPLHF. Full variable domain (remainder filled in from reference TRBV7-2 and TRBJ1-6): GAGVSQSPSNKVTEKGKDVELRCDPISGHTALYWYRQSLGQGLEFLIYFQGNSAPDKSGLPSDRFSAERTGGSVSTLTIQRTQQEDSAVYLCASIQGATDSPLHFGNGTRLTVT.

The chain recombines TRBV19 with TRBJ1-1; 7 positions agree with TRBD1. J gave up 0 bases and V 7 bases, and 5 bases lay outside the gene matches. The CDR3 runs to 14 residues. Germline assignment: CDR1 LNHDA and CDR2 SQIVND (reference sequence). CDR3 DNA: TGTGCCAGTACCCCACAGGGGTTGAACACTGAAGCTTTCTTT. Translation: CASTPQGLNTEAFF.

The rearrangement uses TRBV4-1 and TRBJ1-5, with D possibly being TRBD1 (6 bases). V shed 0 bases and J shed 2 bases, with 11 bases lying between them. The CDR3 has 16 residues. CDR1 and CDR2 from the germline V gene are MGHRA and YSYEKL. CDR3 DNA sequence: TGCGCCAGCAGCCAAGAACAGGGATCAGGCAATCAGCCCCAGCATTTT. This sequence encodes CASSQEQGSGNQPQHF.

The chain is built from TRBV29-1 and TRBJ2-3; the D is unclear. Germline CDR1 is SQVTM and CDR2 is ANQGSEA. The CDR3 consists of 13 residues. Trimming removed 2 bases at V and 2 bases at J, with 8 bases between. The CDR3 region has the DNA TGCAGCGTTGAATCACCCTCCACAGATACGCAGTATTTT. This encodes CSVESPSTDTQYF.

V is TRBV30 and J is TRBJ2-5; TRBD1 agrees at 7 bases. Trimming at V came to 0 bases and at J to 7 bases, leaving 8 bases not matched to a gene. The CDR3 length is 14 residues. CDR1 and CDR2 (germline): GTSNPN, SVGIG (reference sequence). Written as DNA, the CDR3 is TGTGCCTGGAGTGTTTCCCGACAGGGTGGGACCCAGTACTTC. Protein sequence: CAWSVSRQGGTQYF.

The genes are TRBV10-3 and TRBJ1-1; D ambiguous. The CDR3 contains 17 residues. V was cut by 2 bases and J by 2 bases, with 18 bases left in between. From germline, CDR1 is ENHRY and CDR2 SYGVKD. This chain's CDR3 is CAISEASGLGLNTEAFF. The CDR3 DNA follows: TGTGCCATCAGTGAGGCGAGCGGGTTGGGGTTAAACACTGAAGCTTTCTTT.

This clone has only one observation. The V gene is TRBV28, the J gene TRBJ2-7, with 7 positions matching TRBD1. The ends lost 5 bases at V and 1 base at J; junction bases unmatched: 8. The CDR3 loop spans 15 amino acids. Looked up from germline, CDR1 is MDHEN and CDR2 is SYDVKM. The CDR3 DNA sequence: TGTGCCAGCAGTAACCACGAGACAGGGTCCTACGAGCAGTACTTC. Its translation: CASSNHETGSYEQYF. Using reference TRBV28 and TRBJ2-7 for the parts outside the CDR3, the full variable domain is DVKVTQSSRYLVKRTGEKVFLECVQDMDHENMFWYRQDPGLGLRLIYFSYDVKMKEKGDIPEGYSVSREKKERFSLILESASTNQTSMYLCASSNHETGSYEQYFGPGTRLTVT.

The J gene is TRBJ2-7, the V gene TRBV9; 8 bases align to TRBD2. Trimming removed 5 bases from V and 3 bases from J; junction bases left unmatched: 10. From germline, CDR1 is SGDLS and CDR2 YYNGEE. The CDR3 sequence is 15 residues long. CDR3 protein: CASSHTSGGGYEQYF. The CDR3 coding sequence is TGTGCCAGCAGTCATACTAGCGGAGGGGGCTACGAGCAGTACTTC.

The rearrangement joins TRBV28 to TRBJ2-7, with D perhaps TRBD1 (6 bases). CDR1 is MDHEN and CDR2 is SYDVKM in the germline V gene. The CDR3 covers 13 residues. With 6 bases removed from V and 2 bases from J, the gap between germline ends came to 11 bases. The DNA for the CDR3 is TGTGCCAGCAGGGGGGCAATCCCCTACGAGCAGTACTTC. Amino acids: CASRGAIPYEQYF. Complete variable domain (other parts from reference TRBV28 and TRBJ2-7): DVKVTQSSRYLVKRTGEKVFLECVQDMDHENMFWYRQDPGLGLRLIYFSYDVKMKEKGDIPEGYSVSREKKERFSLILESASTNQTSMYLCASRGAIPYEQYFGPGTRLTVT.

The CDR3 bases are TGCGCCAGCAGCGCTACAGGGGATCAACGTTCACCCCTCCACTTT. Its protein product is CASSATGDQRSPLHF. The chain combines TRBV5-1 with TRBJ1-6; the match to TRBD1 covers 7 bases. Germline V gives CDR1 SGHRS, CDR2 YFSETQ. The junction had 10 bases not matched to a gene; V was cut back by 4 bases and J by 9 bases. This CDR3 spans 15 amino acids.

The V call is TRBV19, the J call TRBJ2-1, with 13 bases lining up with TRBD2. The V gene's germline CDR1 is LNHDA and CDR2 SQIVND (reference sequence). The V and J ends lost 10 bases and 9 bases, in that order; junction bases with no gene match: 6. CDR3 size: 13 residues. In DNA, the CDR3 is TGTGCCACTAGGACTAGCGGGAGAAGTGAGCAGTTCTTC. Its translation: CATRTSGRSEQFF.

CDR3 coding DNA: TGTGCCAGTAGTATCTTCCGGGACAATGAGCAGTTCTTC. This encodes CASSIFRDNEQFF. J is TRBJ2-1 and V is TRBV19; D unresolved. V lost 3 bases, J lost 5 bases, and 8 bases lay in between. The CDR3 spans 13 residues. The V gene's germline CDR1 is LNHDA and CDR2 SQIVND (reference sequence).

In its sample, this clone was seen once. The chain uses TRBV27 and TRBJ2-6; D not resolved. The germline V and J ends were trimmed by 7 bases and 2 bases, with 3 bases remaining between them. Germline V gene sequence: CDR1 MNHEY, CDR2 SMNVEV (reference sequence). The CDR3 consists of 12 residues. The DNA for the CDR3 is TGTGCCAGCATGGCTGGGGCCAACGTCCTGACTTTC. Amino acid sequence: CASMAGANVLTF.

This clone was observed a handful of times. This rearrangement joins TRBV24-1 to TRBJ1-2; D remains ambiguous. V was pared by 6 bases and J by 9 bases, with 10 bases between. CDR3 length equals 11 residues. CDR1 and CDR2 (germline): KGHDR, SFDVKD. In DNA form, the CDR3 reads TGTGCCACCAGTAGACTAATCTGCTACACCTTC. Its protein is CATSRLICYTF.

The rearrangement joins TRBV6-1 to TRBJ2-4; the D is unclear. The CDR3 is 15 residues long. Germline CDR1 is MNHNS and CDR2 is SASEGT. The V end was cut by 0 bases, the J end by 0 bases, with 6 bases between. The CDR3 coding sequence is TGTGCCAGCAGTGAAGCGAGGTTAGCCAAAAACATTCAGTACTTC. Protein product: CASSEARLAKNIQYF.